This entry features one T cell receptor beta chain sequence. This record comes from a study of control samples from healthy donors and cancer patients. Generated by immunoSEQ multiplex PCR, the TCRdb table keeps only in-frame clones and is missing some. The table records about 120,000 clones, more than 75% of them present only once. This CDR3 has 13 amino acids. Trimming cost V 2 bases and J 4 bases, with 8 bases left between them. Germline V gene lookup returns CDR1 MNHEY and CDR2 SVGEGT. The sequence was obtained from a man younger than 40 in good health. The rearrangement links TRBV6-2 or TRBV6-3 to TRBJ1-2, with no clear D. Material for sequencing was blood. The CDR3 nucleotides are TGTGCCAGCAGTTACGAGATCCGCTATGGCTACACCTTC. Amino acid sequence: CASSYEIRYGYTF.